A single sample is the source of the 23 T cell receptor beta chains below, sequenced in a study of PD-L1 blockade in urothelial cancer. Using immunoSEQ multiplex PCR, the repertoire was profiled, and TCRdb retains in-frame clones only, with some absent. The table records 100,000 to 150,000 clones, around 88% of them present only once. Time point specified: peripheral blood 6 weeks after treatment start. Sequences were derived from PBMCs, sampled around atezolizumab (anti-PD-L1) treatment. These receptors came from a man aged 45-65 years with urothelial cancer.

This sequence joins TRBV12-1 and TRBJ1-5; the table's D call, TRBD1, has no DNA check behind it. TRBV12-1 corresponds to a pseudogene. The CDR3 is 13 residues long. CDR3 DNA sequence: TGTGCCAGCAGCTTAATACAGAATCAGCCCCAGCATTTT. This sequence encodes CASSLIQNQPQHF.

This clone was detected once. This sequence joins TRBV28 and TRBJ2-1; TRBD1 matches 12 bases. This CDR3 region has 13 residues. The trim removed 8 bases at V and 8 bases at J, leaving 4 bases unmatched. CDR1 and CDR2 from the germline V gene are MDHEN and SYDVKM. This CDR3 is CASRDRGHYEQFF. The CDR3 DNA reads TGTGCCAGCCGGGACAGGGGGCATTATGAGCAGTTCTTC.

CDR3 sequence: CASSFRTGRDEQFF. The CDR3 DNA is TGTGCCAGCAGCTTTAGGACAGGGAGGGATGAGCAGTTCTTC. The chain combines TRBV7-9 with TRBJ2-1; weak D call: TRBD1 (8 bases). Germline CDR1 and CDR2: SEHNR and FQNEAQ (reference sequence). Trimming removed 3 bases from V and 8 bases from J, with 14 bases in between. The CDR3 has 14 amino acids.

This clone was seen a few times. The gene calls are TRBV4-1 and TRBJ1-5; 7 nucleotides match TRBD1. The V gene end was trimmed by 1 base and the J gene end by 3 bases; junction bases not matched to a gene: 6. The CDR3 covers 16 residues. The germline CDR1 and CDR2 sequences are MGHRA and YSYEKL. The chain's CDR3 is CASSQAPTGPNQPQHF. The CDR3 DNA reads as TGCGCCAGCAGCCAAGCCCCGACAGGGCCCAATCAGCCCCAGCATTTT.

J is TRBJ1-1 and V is TRBV29-1; 7 nucleotides agree with TRBD1. Trimming at V came to 4 bases and at J to 3 bases, leaving 5 bases not matched to a gene. The germline gives CDR1 SQVTM, CDR2 ANQGSEA. The CDR3 is 13 amino acids. The CDR3 DNA sequence: TGCAGCGTTGTTACAGGGGCGGACACTGAAGCTTTCTTT. Translated: CSVVTGADTEAFF. The full variable domain, rest sourced from reference TRBV29-1 and TRBJ1-1, is SAVISQKPSRDICQRGTSLTIQCQVDSQVTMMFWYRQQPGQSLTLIATANQGSEATYESGFVIDKFPISRPNLTFSTLTVSNMSPEDSSIYLCSVVTGADTEAFFGQGTRLTVV.

This clone was observed a handful of times. The V and J genes are TRBV19 and TRBJ2-4; TRBD1 matches at 7 bases. The CDR3 runs to 16 residues. CDR1 LNHDA and CDR2 SQIVND come from the germline V gene (reference sequence). V dropped 4 bases and J dropped 0; count of bases not matched to a gene: 6. The CDR3 loop reads CASSTGTERAKNIQYF. The CDR3 bases are TGTGCCAGTAGTACGGGGACAGAAAGAGCCAAAAACATTCAGTACTTC.

V and J are TRBV6-1 and TRBJ1-4; D call uncertain. The germline CDR1 and CDR2 sequences are MNHNS and SASEGT. This CDR3 has 15 amino acids. V gave up 3 bases and J gave up 0 bases, with 8 bases separating them. The CDR3 coding sequence is TGTGCCAGCAGTGAGTACAGAGCAACTAATGAAAAACTGTTTTTT. It translates to CASSEYRATNEKLFF.

The CDR3 DNA reads TGTGCCAGCAGACCAGGACAGGTTTGGGGCTACACCTTC. Protein product: CASRPGQVWGYTF. The chain has TRBV7-8 and TRBJ1-2; 7 positions match TRBD1. The CDR3 consists of 13 residues. The germline gives CDR1 SGHVS, CDR2 FQNEAQ. After removal of 6 bases from V and 8 bases from J, the junction contained 9 bases not matched to a gene.

This clone was recorded only once. V usage is TRBV5-1 and J usage is TRBJ1-6; D not certain. Germline CDR1 is SGHRS and CDR2 is YFSETQ. With 4 bases removed from V and 7 bases from J, the gap between germline ends came to 18 bases. The CDR3 sequence is 16 residues long. CDR3 residues: CASSLNRERSNSPLHF. In DNA, the CDR3 is TGCGCCAGCAGCCTAAACCGGGAGAGAAGCAATTCACCCCTCCACTTT.

This clone was recorded only once. The rearrangement uses TRBV4-2 and TRBJ2-3; 10 bases fit TRBD2. V shed 6 bases and J 2 bases; nucleotides not matched to a gene: 8. The germline CDR1 and CDR2 sequences are LGHNA and YNFKEQ. The CDR3 loop spans 16 amino acids. The CDR3 here is CASREGTSGDTDTQYF. DNA for the CDR3: TGTGCCAGCAGGGAAGGAACTAGCGGGGACACAGATACGCAGTATTTT.

The CDR3 is CASMNGYEQYF. The CDR3 DNA sequence: TGTGCCAGCATGAACGGCTACGAGCAGTACTTC. The gene calls are TRBV2 and TRBJ2-7; D gene uncertain. The CDR3 spans 11 residues. Per the germline V gene, CDR1 is SNHLY and CDR2 is FYNNEI. Trimming pared 7 bases from V and 3 bases from J, leaving 7 bases between.

The chain combines TRBV28 with TRBJ1-1; D is perhaps TRBD1 (6 bases). V was clipped by 1 base and J by 1 base, with 10 bases between them. The CDR3 extends over 15 amino acids. Germline-derived CDR1 and CDR2 are MDHEN and SYDVKM. This CDR3 reads CASSLFPTGNTEAFF. The CDR3 nucleotides read TGTGCCAGCAGTTTATTCCCGACAGGGAACACTGAAGCTTTCTTT.

The chain links TRBV7-2 to TRBJ2-3, with 9 nucleotides matching TRBD1. CDR1 and CDR2 from the germline V gene are SGHTA and FQGNSA. Unmatched junction bases numbered 12, after V lost 5 bases and J lost 6 bases. The CDR3 is made up of 16 amino acids. DNA of the CDR3: TGTGCCAGCAGCGTACCGGGACAGGGTATCAGCGATACGCAGTATTTT. The encoded protein is CASSVPGQGISDTQYF.

At least ten counts were recorded for this clone. The sample has other DNA sequences that encode this CDR3 too. The chain combines TRBV19 with TRBJ1-2; D not certain. Germline V gene lookup returns CDR1 LNHDA and CDR2 SQIVND (reference sequence). The CDR3 covers 12 residues. Trimming removed 4 bases at V and 5 bases at J, with 8 bases between. The CDR3 here is CASSTGEYGYTF. For the CDR3, the DNA is TGTGCCAGTAGTACTGGGGAGTATGGCTACACCTTC.

The chain recombines TRBV19 with TRBJ2-2; 10 nucleotides agree with TRBD2. Germline V gene data show CDR1 as LNHDA and CDR2 as SQIVND (reference sequence). J gave up 1 base and V 6 bases, and 5 bases lay outside the gene matches. The CDR3 length is 16 residues. CDR3 in amino acids: CASRSLAGVNTGELFF. The CDR3 DNA reads TGTGCCAGTAGGAGTCTAGCGGGGGTGAACACCGGGGAGCTGTTTTTT.

The chain links TRBV5-1 to TRBJ2-7; TRBD2 matches at 11 bases. V gave up 4 bases and J gave up 2 bases; unmatched junction bases: 2. The CDR3 is made up of 14 amino acids. Germline V gene data show CDR1 as SGHRS and CDR2 as YFSETQ. The CDR3 loop is CASSISGRAYEQYF. The CDR3 coding sequence is TGCGCCAGCAGCATTAGCGGGAGGGCCTACGAGCAGTACTTC.

V is TRBV18 and J is TRBJ2-7; 8 nucleotides agree with TRBD2. V dropped 1 base and J dropped 2; count of bases not matched to a gene: 7. The CDR3 is 16 amino acids. Germline V gene sequence: CDR1 KGHSH, CDR2 LQKENI. CDR3 protein: CASSPQSQREPYEQYF. CDR3 DNA sequence: TGTGCCAGCTCACCACAGTCCCAGCGGGAGCCCTACGAGCAGTACTTC.

The chain is built from TRBV9 and TRBJ1-4, with 8 bases lining up with TRBD1. Germline V CDR1 and CDR2: SGDLS, YYNGEE. The CDR3 is 16 residues long. With V trimmed by 3 bases and J by 8 bases, 12 bases remained unmatched. CDR3 DNA: TGTGCCAGCAGCGACTACTCGGGGACAGGAAAGGAAAAACTGTTTTTT. Its translation: CASSDYSGTGKEKLFF.

This chain uses TRBV5-1 with TRBJ2-3, with 8 bases fitting TRBD2. V shed 5 bases and J 6 bases; nucleotides not matched to a gene: 11. CDR1 and CDR2 (germline): SGHRS, YFSETQ. This CDR3 comprises 15 residues. CDR3 nucleotides: TGCGCCAGCAGATCCGGGGGAGCGGGAGCTGATACGCAGTATTTT. Translating it yields CASRSGGAGADTQYF.

V gene TRBV27 combines with J gene TRBJ2-1; 7 nucleotides match TRBD1. CDR1 is MNHEY, CDR2 SMNVEV, per germline (reference sequence). Trimming took 6 bases from V and 9 from J; bases not matched to a gene: 11. The CDR3 extends over 14 amino acids. CDR3 in amino acids: CASRGTARWTEQFF. In DNA, the CDR3 is TGTGCCAGCAGGGGGACAGCCCGTTGGACTGAGCAGTTCTTC.

The chain links TRBV6-1 to TRBJ1-4; no reliable D call. Germline V lookup: CDR1 MNHNS, CDR2 SASEGT. The CDR3 totals 13 residues. V was pared by 6 bases and J by 7 bases, with 12 bases between. The CDR3 DNA reads TGTGCCAGCAGAGGATTGACTGGTGAAAAACTGTTTTTT. This sequence encodes CASRGLTGEKLFF.

This clone was detected only once. The chain links TRBV27 to TRBJ2-5, with 9 bases fitting TRBD1. In germline, CDR1 is MNHEY, CDR2 SMNVEV (reference sequence). This CDR3 has 13 amino acids. V gave up 5 bases and J gave up 6 bases; unmatched junction bases: 4. DNA for the CDR3: TGTGCCAGCAGTCTGGACAGGGGTCAGACCCAGTACTTC. Its protein product is CASSLDRGQTQYF.

The CDR3 bases are TGTGCCAGTAGTTTCACCCGGGGAGCTGTCACCGGGGAGCTGTTTTTT. It translates to CASSFTRGAVTGELFF. This rearrangement joins TRBV19 to TRBJ2-2, with D tentatively TRBD2 (5 bases). Trimming shortened V by 5 bases and J by 4 bases, and 17 bases separated the two germline ends. The CDR3 totals 16 residues. Per the germline V gene, CDR1 is LNHDA and CDR2 is SQIVND (reference sequence). Looking up the rest from reference TRBV19 and TRBJ2-2 gives the full variable domain: DGGITQSPKYLFRKEGQNVTLSCEQNLNHDAMYWYRQDPGQGLRLIYYSQIVNDFQKGDIAEGYSVSREKKESFPLTVTSAQKNPTAFYLCASSFTRGAVTGELFFGEGSRLTVL.